The entry that follows covers one T cell receptor (beta chain) sequence. Antigen unknown. This specimen comes from a study of CD8+ T cells in alopecia areata. Study at large: The protocol delivered tofacitinib for 6 to 18 months, then withdrew it for 6 months.

PBMC-derived CD4+ and CD8+ T cells were sorted. It was cDNA, reverse transcribed from extracted RNA, that served as the sequencing template. Here immunoSEQ multiplex PCR was the method, and the copy in TCRdb shows in-frame clones only, minus some. The repertoire holds some 180,000 clones, with almost 65% as singletons. Findings and limits, study-wide: Scalp samples also yield sequences from resident alphabeta T cells of normal skin. The study found higher clonality in lesional than normal scalp, especially in alopecia totalis/universalis.

V shed 0 bases and J shed 0 bases, with 7 bases lying between them. The CDR3 loop spans 14 amino acids. Germline loops: CDR1 SGHRS, CDR2 YFSETQ. This clonotype originated in a human donor with alopecia areata. The chain employs TRBV5-1 and TRBJ2-7; D ambiguous. The sample consisted of CD4+ T cells sorted from blood, taken at week 0. CDR3: CASSLVGLSYEQYF. CDR3 coding DNA: TGCGCCAGCAGCTTGGTAGGGCTCTCCTACGAGCAGTACTTC.